Included here is one T cell receptor (beta chain) sequence, with context. Its antigen is as yet unknown. Cultured CD4+ T cells had their DNA profiled by the Oncomine TCR Beta short-read assay. Genomic DNA from cultured CD4+ T cells was extracted. TCRdb itself ran the PCR reads through MiXCR, one entry per CDR3 protein. The sample lists over 10,000 distinct CDR3 sequences, approximately 50% occurring once. This specimen comes from a study of vaccination and CD4 T cells after COVID-19. Study details: The BNT162b2 or mRNA-1273 vaccine was given to participants in two doses.

This sample's treatment: roughly 11-day PBMC culture with coronavirus spike peptide pools or control peptides (ViraFEST assay). There were positive PCR dates ranging from March to December 2020, all predating US Alpha, Beta and Delta variants. Peptide pools at approximately 10 ug/ml, together with approximately 10 IU/ml IL-2, were added to cultures of approximately 1.9 million PBMCs per well. The germline V gene encodes CDR1 SEHNR and CDR2 FQNEAQ (reference sequence). Trimming took off 6 bases at V and 7 bases at J, with 19 bases between the two ends. The CDR3 extends over 16 amino acids. Sequenced input: CD4+ T cells from blood, cultured in vitro. This sequence joins TRBV7-9 and TRBJ1-6; D not resolved. This receptor was obtained from a human donor who had recovered from COVID-19. CDR3 region: CASSLPPTAANSPLHF. DNA for the CDR3: TGTGCCAGCAGTTTACCCCCCACGGCGGCCAATTCACCCCTCCACTTT.